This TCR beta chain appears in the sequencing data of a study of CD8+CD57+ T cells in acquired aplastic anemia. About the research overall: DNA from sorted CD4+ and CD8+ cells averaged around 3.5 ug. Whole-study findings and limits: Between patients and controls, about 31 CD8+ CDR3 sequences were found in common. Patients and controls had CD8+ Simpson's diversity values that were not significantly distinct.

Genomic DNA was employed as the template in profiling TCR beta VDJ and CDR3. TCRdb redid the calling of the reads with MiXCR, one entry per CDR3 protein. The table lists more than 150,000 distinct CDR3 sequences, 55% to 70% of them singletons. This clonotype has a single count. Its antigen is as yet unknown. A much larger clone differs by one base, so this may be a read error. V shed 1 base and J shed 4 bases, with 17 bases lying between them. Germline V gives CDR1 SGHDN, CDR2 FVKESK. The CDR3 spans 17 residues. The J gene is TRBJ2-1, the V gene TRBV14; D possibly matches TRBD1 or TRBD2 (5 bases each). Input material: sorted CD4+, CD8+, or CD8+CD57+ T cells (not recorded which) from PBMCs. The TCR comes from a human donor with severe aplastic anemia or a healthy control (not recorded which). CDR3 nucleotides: TGTGCCAGCAGCCAAGTCCCGGGACCAGCGCCTTACAATGAGCAGTTCTTC. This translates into CASSQVPGPAPYNEQFF.